There are a few counts of the clone carrying this TCR beta chain. TCRdb analysed the 5' RACE reads with MiXCR anew, one entry per CDR3 protein. The top ten clones hold 20% to 25% of a sample with 25,000 to 40,000 distinct CDR3 sequences, 6% to 8.5% of them seen once. This entry belongs to a study of T cells after yellow fever vaccination. The germline CDR1 and CDR2 sequences are DFQATT and SNEGSKA (reference sequence). The V and J ends lost 5 bases and 0 bases respectively, with 20 bases between them. The CDR3 contains 18 residues. Study results and limitations: Repertoires obtained by FACS sorting could include abundant clonotypes that entered as contaminants from the bulk population. Peaking faster, on day 5 versus 15, the secondary response was nonetheless weaker.

This TCR derives from a man aged 18 to 30 who received the YFV17D yellow fever vaccine. Material: PBMCs, either bulk or a sorted T-cell subset (CD4+, CD8+, memory, or dextramer-sorted; not recorded which), obtained on the day of the first yellow fever vaccination. The chain couples TRBV20-1 to TRBJ1-6, with D possibly TRBD1 on 5 matching bases. CDR3 protein: CSASPWTGLSSYNSPLHF. CDR3 coding DNA: TGCAGTGCTTCACCTTGGACGGGGCTGAGCTCCTATAATTCACCCCTCCACTTT.